The 6 T cell receptor beta chains reported below all come from one sample, sequenced in a study of neurological immune-mediated disorders. TCRdb reanalysed the 5' RACE reads using MiXCR and keeps one entry per CDR3 protein. The repertoire includes 65,000 to 80,000 distinct CDR3 sequences, roughly 17% of them detected once, and approximately 15% sits in the top ten. Sequencing was performed on PBMCs. Receptors were obtained from a woman aged 35 to 49 in good health.

The V call is TRBV9, the J call TRBJ1-4; possible D gene TRBD1, 6 bases. V gave up 4 bases and J gave up 3 bases, with 13 bases separating them. Germline CDR1 SGDLS, CDR2 YYNGEE. This CDR3 has 15 residues. The CDR3 DNA follows: TGTGCCAGCAGCTCGGGGGGGCGTTCTAATGAAAAACTGTTTTTT. Translation: CASSSGGRSNEKLFF.

This clonotype was detected many times. The V and J genes are TRBV6-6 and TRBJ1-1; tentative D call: TRBD1 (6 bases). The CDR3 is 14 amino acids. Germline lookup yields CDR1 MNHNY and CDR2 SVGAGI (reference sequence). Trimming removed 5 bases at V and 5 bases at J, with 15 bases between. The CDR3 coding sequence is TGTGCCAGCAGTCTCGCAGGGGACGAGACTGAAGCTTTCTTT. Translated, it gives CASSLAGDETEAFF.

This clonotype was seen many times. CDR3 amino acids: CSVEGQGTTQYF. The CDR3 DNA reads as TGCAGCGTTGAAGGACAGGGGACGACCCAGTACTTC. V gene TRBV29-1 combines with J gene TRBJ2-5, with TRBD1 matching over 8 bases. Germline CDR1 reads SQVTM; CDR2 reads ANQGSEA. The CDR3 spans 12 residues. The ends lost 1 base at V and 7 bases at J; junction bases unmatched: 2.

This clonotype was seen a handful of times. This sequence joins TRBV20-1 and TRBJ2-1, with a tentative D call TRBD1 (6 bases). This CDR3 comprises 17 residues. V lost 0 bases and J 0 bases, leaving 15 bases between the germline ends. CDR1 is DFQATT, CDR2 SNEGSKA, per germline (reference sequence). The CDR3, as DNA: TGCAGTGCTAGAGATCTTGGGGGCCGAGCCTCCTACAATGAGCAGTTCTTC. This sequence encodes CSARDLGGRASYNEQFF.

This sequence joins TRBV7-8 and TRBJ2-7, with unresolved D. This CDR3 comprises 13 residues. CDR1 SGHVS and CDR2 FQNEAQ come from the germline V gene. Trimming took off 2 bases at V and 6 bases at J, with 11 bases between the two ends. The CDR3 spells CASSLIGSSEQYF. Written as DNA, the CDR3 is TGTGCCAGCAGCTTAATTGGCAGCTCCGAGCAGTACTTC.

This clonotype was seen repeatedly, ten times or more. The genes are TRBV10-3 and TRBJ2-5, with no clear D. Germline-derived CDR1 and CDR2 are ENHRY and SYGVKD. V lost 10 bases and J lost 2, with 11 bases in between. The CDR3 covers 12 residues. The CDR3 nucleotides are TGTGCCACCCAAGCCGAACAAGAGACCCAGTACTTC. Translation gives CATQAEQETQYF.